This entry lists 32 T cell receptor beta chains sequenced from one sample in a study of CD8+ T cells in alopecia areata. Investigators isolated RNA and reverse transcribed it into cDNA to act as the sequencing template. TCRdb's table, derived via immunoSEQ multiplex PCR, lists solely in-frame clones and lacks some. The table has roughly 200,000 clones, roughly 60% seen once. Specimen: CD4+ T cells sorted from blood, collected at week 0. The receptors shown here come from a human donor with alopecia areata.

As DNA, the CDR3 is TGTGCCTGGAAATCAGAGCGTTATGGCTACACCTTC. Translated: CAWKSERYGYTF. The chain has TRBV30 and TRBJ1-2; D uncertain. The CDR3 length is 12 residues. The V end lost 4 bases, the J end lost 5 bases, and 11 bases lay between the germline ends. CDR1 is GTSNPN, CDR2 SVGIG, per germline (reference sequence). Filled out from reference TRBV30 and TRBJ1-2, the complete variable domain reads SQTIHQWPATLVQPVGSPLSLECTVEGTSNPNLYWYRQAAGRGLQLLFYSVGIGQISSEVPQNLSASRPQDRQFILSSKKLLLSDSGFYLCAWKSERYGYTFGSGTRLTVV.

This clone was observed a few times. The chain carries TRBV25-1 and TRBJ1-3; 8 nucleotides agree with TRBD1. The V segment lost 3 bases and the J segment 5 bases; nucleotides outside the gene matches: 3. Germline loops: CDR1 MGHDK, CDR2 SYGVNS. The CDR3 sequence is 14 residues long. CDR3: CASSDNRGRNTIYF. Here the CDR3 DNA reads TGTGCCAGCAGTGACAACAGGGGGAGAAACACCATATATTTT.

The V and J genes are TRBV20-1 and TRBJ1-5; D uncertain. Germline V gene data show CDR1 as DFQATT and CDR2 as SNEGSKA (reference sequence). The CDR3 consists of 10 residues. The V gene lost 7 bases and the J gene lost 5 bases, with 6 bases spanning the gap. CDR3 DNA: TGCAGTGTCCTTCATCAGCCCCAGCATTTT. This sequence encodes CSVLHQPQHF.

In this sample, this clone turned up a few times. The genes are TRBV10-3 and TRBJ2-7, with TRBD2 as a possible D gene (6 bases). Germline V gives CDR1 ENHRY, CDR2 SYGVKD. The CDR3 extends over 12 amino acids. The V end was cut by 11 bases, the J end by 0 bases, with 11 bases between. This CDR3 reads CAASSDSYEQYF. CDR3 nucleotide sequence: TGTGCCGCCTCTAGCGACTCCTACGAGCAGTACTTC.

J is TRBJ2-3 and V is TRBV7-3; D is possibly TRBD2 (6 bases). The germline CDR1 and CDR2 sequences are SGHTA and FQGTGA. Between the trimmed V and J ends, which lost 8 bases and 11 bases, there was a span of 20 bases. The CDR3 is 13 residues long. The CDR3 DNA is TGTGCCAGCTTAAACCGGATGGGAGGAGAGCAGTATTTT. It specifies CASLNRMGGEQYF.

The genes are TRBV9 and TRBJ1-3, with D hard to call. V gave up 0 bases and J gave up 0 bases, with 10 bases separating them. CDR1 SGDLS and CDR2 YYNGEE come from the germline V gene. The CDR3 covers 16 residues. CDR3 protein: CASSVAARSSGNTIYF. CDR3 coding DNA: TGTGCCAGCAGCGTAGCGGCCAGGTCCTCTGGAAACACCATATATTTT.

This chain uses TRBV19 with TRBJ2-6; the D gene is possibly TRBD1 (6 bases). The germline V gene encodes CDR1 LNHDA and CDR2 SQIVND (reference sequence). V was cut by 5 bases and J by 1 base, with 12 bases left in between. The CDR3 sequence is 16 residues long. CDR3 sequence: CASSATRGSGANVLTF. DNA of the CDR3: TGTGCCAGTAGTGCCACCAGGGGATCTGGGGCCAACGTCCTGACTTTC.

J is TRBJ2-3 and V is TRBV11-2; D could derive from TRBD1 or TRBD2 (5 bases each). CDR1 SGHAT and CDR2 FQNNGV come from the germline V gene. The CDR3 is made up of 16 amino acids. V gave up 5 bases and J gave up 0 bases, with 15 bases separating them. The CDR3 nucleotides are TGTGCCAGCAGCCGTCAACGGGGCCCTAGCACAGATACGCAGTATTTT. Encoded protein: CASSRQRGPSTDTQYF.

Only a few counts were recorded for this clone. This rearrangement joins TRBV7-2 to TRBJ1-2; 8 nucleotides line up with TRBD1. V gave up 8 bases and J gave up 1 base; unmatched junction bases: 6. The CDR3 sequence is 14 residues long. Germline CDR1 is SGHTA and CDR2 is FQGNSA. In DNA, the CDR3 is TGTGCCAGCTCTGGGACAGGCAGTAACTATGGCTACACCTTC. Translating it yields CASSGTGSNYGYTF.

The chain joins TRBV9 to TRBJ2-7; D is possibly TRBD2 (6 bases). Germline assignment: CDR1 SGDLS and CDR2 YYNGEE. The CDR3 has 15 amino acids. V dropped 2 bases and J dropped 0 bases, with 12 bases sitting between them. CDR3 amino acids: CASSVRDLPSYEQYF. The CDR3 DNA is TGTGCCAGCAGCGTCCGGGACTTACCCTCCTACGAGCAGTACTTC.

This clone was recorded a few times. The J gene is TRBJ1-5, the V gene TRBV29-1; possibly TRBD1 for D (6 bases). Trimming took 8 bases from V and 5 from J, leaving 16 bases between them. The CDR3 consists of 13 residues. The germline V gene has CDR1 SQVTM and CDR2 ANQGSEA. CDR3 residues: CSQTGQGDQPQHF. The CDR3 DNA sequence: TGCAGCCAAACAGGGCAGGGAGATCAGCCCCAGCATTTT.

The chain has TRBV29-1 and TRBJ2-1; no reliable D call. Per the germline V gene, CDR1 is SQVTM and CDR2 is ANQGSEA. This CDR3 has 13 residues. V dropped 5 bases and J dropped 4 bases, with 12 bases sitting between them. In DNA, the CDR3 is TGCAGCGTTCACGTACCCGGGTACAATGAGCAGTTCTTC. It translates to CSVHVPGYNEQFF.

The chain uses TRBV30 and TRBJ1-1; 7 bases are shared with TRBD1. This CDR3 has 12 amino acids. The germline V gene has CDR1 GTSNPN and CDR2 SVGIG (reference sequence). The V and J ends lost 3 bases and 10 bases, in that order; junction bases with no gene match: 8. The CDR3 coding sequence is TGTGCCTGGAGAGGAGCGACAGGGTCAGCTTTCTTT. Protein: CAWRGATGSAFF.

This clone showed up just once. The chain is built from TRBV30 and TRBJ1-1; maybe TRBD1 (5 bases). From germline, CDR1 is GTSNPN and CDR2 SVGIG (reference sequence). V was cut by 6 bases and J by 9 bases, with 20 bases left in between. This CDR3 region has 13 residues. The CDR3 sequence: CACYGRRGPKAFF. In DNA, the CDR3 is TGTGCCTGCTACGGACGTAGGGGACCAAAAGCTTTCTTT. Full variable domain (rest looked up from reference TRBV30 and TRBJ1-1): SQTIHQWPATLVQPVGSPLSLECTVEGTSNPNLYWYRQAAGRGLQLLFYSVGIGQISSEVPQNLSASRPQDRQFILSSKKLLLSDSGFYLCACYGRRGPKAFFGQGTRLTVV.

This clone occurred a few times. Different DNA sequences within this sample yield the same CDR3. V usage is TRBV29-1 and J usage is TRBJ1-1; the D gene is possibly TRBD1 (5 bases). The germline gives CDR1 SQVTM, CDR2 ANQGSEA. The CDR3 runs to 12 residues. V lost 4 bases and J 0 bases, leaving 6 bases between the germline ends. The CDR3: CSVGQLNTEAFF. Written as DNA, the CDR3 is TGCAGCGTTGGACAGCTGAACACTGAAGCTTTCTTT.

J is TRBJ1-2 and V is TRBV27; D perhaps matches TRBD1 (5 bases). Trimming removed 2 bases at V and 7 bases at J, with 11 bases between. Per the germline V gene, CDR1 is MNHEY and CDR2 is SMNVEV (reference sequence). This CDR3 region has 13 residues. CDR3 sequence (DNA): TGTGCCAGCAGTTTAGAAGGGGCGGGTGGCTACACCTTC. This sequence encodes CASSLEGAGGYTF.

This clone was seen only a few times. The V gene is TRBV7-8, the J gene TRBJ1-1; D is ambiguous. The germline V gene has CDR1 SGHVS and CDR2 FQNEAQ. CDR3 length: 15 residues. V was pared by 4 bases and J by 1 base, with 13 bases between. The CDR3 nucleotides are TGTGCCAGCAGCTCGGTCGGTTTTGGGAACACTGAAGCTTTCTTT. Amino acid sequence: CASSSVGFGNTEAFF.

V is TRBV29-1 and J is TRBJ2-4; 11 bases line up with TRBD1. J lost 9 bases, V lost 6 bases, and 7 bases had no gene match. The CDR3 loop spans 13 amino acids. The germline CDR1 and CDR2 sequences are SQVTM and ANQGSEA. The CDR3 here is CSVRDRGFVIQYF. CDR3 nucleotides: TGCAGCGTAAGGGACAGGGGGTTCGTCATTCAGTACTTC.

The chain joins TRBV2 to TRBJ2-7, with 12 positions matching TRBD1. The CDR3 extends over 14 amino acids. V lost 7 bases, J lost 7 bases, and 8 bases stayed unmatched. Looked up from germline, CDR1 is SNHLY and CDR2 is FYNNEI. The CDR3 reads CASTRDRGLGEQYF. DNA of the CDR3: TGTGCCAGCACACGGGACAGGGGGCTAGGGGAGCAGTACTTC.

V usage is TRBV30 and J usage is TRBJ1-1; D remains ambiguous. CDR1 GTSNPN and CDR2 SVGIG come from the germline V gene (reference sequence). The CDR3 runs 14 residues. V gave up 1 base and J gave up 2 bases, with 11 bases separating them. CDR3 DNA: TGTGCCTGGAGTGCTATTTTGCCTAACACTGAAGCTTTCTTT. It translates to CAWSAILPNTEAFF.

This clone was observed a handful of times. V is TRBV9 and J is TRBJ1-2; no reliable D call. The CDR3 covers 14 residues. Trimming left V 1 base short and J 3 bases short, with 10 bases between. CDR1 SGDLS and CDR2 YYNGEE come from the germline V gene. For the CDR3, the DNA is TGTGCCAGCAGCGTAACCCATGCGGACTATGGCTACACCTTC. Its protein product is CASSVTHADYGYTF. The whole variable domain, remainder taken from reference TRBV9 and TRBJ1-2, is DSGVTQTPKHLITATGQRVTLRCSPRSGDLSVYWYQQSLDQGLQFLIQYYNGEERAKGNILERFSAQQFPDLHSELNLSSLELGDSALYFCASSVTHADYGYTFGSGTRLTVV.

The J gene is TRBJ1-2, the V gene TRBV6-5, with TRBD1 as a possible D gene (6 bases). Per the germline V gene, CDR1 is MNHEY and CDR2 is SVGAGI. V shed 5 bases and J shed 3 bases, with 7 bases lying between them. CDR3 length: 12 residues. CDR3 sequence (DNA): TGTGCCAGCAGTCCAGGGGACTATGGCTACACCTTC. It encodes CASSPGDYGYTF.

This chain links TRBV25-1 with TRBJ2-1; D gene uncertain. The CDR3 has 13 residues. CDR1 MGHDK and CDR2 SYGVNS come from the germline V gene. The V end was cut by 4 bases, the J end by 4 bases, with 8 bases between. The CDR3 protein is CASSGQFYNEQFF. The CDR3 nucleotides read TGTGCCAGCAGTGGGCAGTTTTACAATGAGCAGTTCTTC.

The chain recombines TRBV30 with TRBJ2-5; 7 bases are shared with TRBD1. The CDR3 contains 16 residues. Germline CDR1 GTSNPN, CDR2 SVGIG (reference sequence). Trimming took 0 bases from V and 1 from J; bases not matched to a gene: 8. The CDR3 DNA is TGTGCCTGGAGTGTATCGGACAGGCGATTCCAAGAGACCCAGTACTTC. This gives the protein CAWSVSDRRFQETQYF.

DNA for the CDR3: TGTGCCAGCAGTGATGCGGGTGAGGGACTGTCCGACACCTTC. Protein: CASSDAGEGLSDTF. The rearrangement uses TRBV2 and TRBJ1-2, with a weak D call TRBD1 (5 bases). Germline V gene lookup returns CDR1 SNHLY and CDR2 FYNNEI. The CDR3 runs 14 residues. Deletions cut 3 bases from V and 12 bases from J, with 20 bases between. Full variable domain (outside the CDR3, taken from reference TRBV2 and TRBJ1-2): EPEVTQTPSHQVTQMGQEVILRCVPISNHLYFYWYRQILGQKVEFLVSFYNNEISEKSEIFDDQFSVERPDGSNFTLKIRSTKLEDSAMYFCASSDAGEGLSDTFGSGTRLTVV.

V and J are TRBV19 and TRBJ1-2; TRBD1 agrees at 9 bases. The CDR3 spans 13 residues. V lost 5 bases and J lost 6; bases outside the gene matches: 4. The germline gives CDR1 LNHDA, CDR2 SQIVND (reference sequence). CDR3 loop: CASSHGQGNGYTF. CDR3 coding DNA: TGTGCCAGTAGTCACGGACAGGGGAATGGCTACACCTTC.

In this sample, this clone turned up once. The V gene is TRBV9, the J gene TRBJ2-2, with a tentative D call TRBD1 (6 bases). CDR3 length: 17 residues. V lost 3 bases and J lost 4, with 19 bases in between. Germline lookup yields CDR1 SGDLS and CDR2 YYNGEE. The CDR3 reads CASSASTPGQLTGELFF. The DNA of the CDR3 is TGTGCCAGCAGCGCATCCACCCCAGGACAGCTCACCGGGGAGCTGTTTTTT. The whole variable domain, filled in from reference TRBV9 and TRBJ2-2, reads DSGVTQTPKHLITATGQRVTLRCSPRSGDLSVYWYQQSLDQGLQFLIQYYNGEERAKGNILERFSAQQFPDLHSELNLSSLELGDSALYFCASSASTPGQLTGELFFGEGSRLTVL.

V and J are TRBV6-1 and TRBJ2-3; D is perhaps TRBD2 (6 bases). Germline V gene data show CDR1 as MNHNS and CDR2 as SASEGT. V was cut by 6 bases and J by 5 bases, with 18 bases left in between. The length of the CDR3 is 15 residues. The DNA of the CDR3 is TGTGCCAGCAGATCTGTAGAAGGAGGGAAAGATACGCAGTATTTT. It is translated as CASRSVEGGKDTQYF.

The gene calls are TRBV9 and TRBJ2-3, with 9 bases identical to TRBD1. Germline lookup yields CDR1 SGDLS and CDR2 YYNGEE. With V trimmed by 3 bases and J by 5 bases, 4 bases remained unmatched. This CDR3 comprises 14 residues. The CDR3 sequence is CASSERDRVDTQYF. CDR3 DNA sequence: TGTGCCAGCAGCGAGCGGGACAGGGTAGATACGCAGTATTTT. The whole variable domain, remainder taken from reference TRBV9 and TRBJ2-3, is DSGVTQTPKHLITATGQRVTLRCSPRSGDLSVYWYQQSLDQGLQFLIQYYNGEERAKGNILERFSAQQFPDLHSELNLSSLELGDSALYFCASSERDRVDTQYFGPGTRLTVL.

This sequence joins TRBV30 and TRBJ2-7, with 9 bases identical to TRBD2. The CDR3 loop spans 14 amino acids. The germline V gene encodes CDR1 GTSNPN and CDR2 SVGIG (reference sequence). The junction had 4 bases not matched to a gene; V was cut back by 2 bases and J by 2 bases. CDR3 sequence reads: CAWSKSSGAYEQYF. CDR3 nucleotide sequence: TGTGCCTGGAGTAAGTCTAGCGGGGCCTACGAGCAGTACTTC.

This chain joins TRBV29-1 and TRBJ2-5, with 11 bases identical to TRBD1. The V gene end was trimmed by 1 base and the J gene end by 5 bases; junction bases not matched to a gene: 6. The germline gives CDR1 SQVTM, CDR2 ANQGSEA. The CDR3 is made up of 15 amino acids. The CDR3 is CSVEGWTGGRETQYF. The CDR3 DNA reads TGCAGCGTTGAAGGATGGACAGGGGGCCGTGAGACCCAGTACTTC.

This clone was found a few times. The rearrangement joins TRBV30 to TRBJ1-1; D not certain. The V end was cut by 2 bases, the J end by 0 bases, with 10 bases between. Germline V CDR1 and CDR2: GTSNPN, SVGIG (reference sequence). The CDR3 covers 14 residues. CDR3 loop: CAWSRQTMNTEAFF. Written as DNA, the CDR3 is TGTGCCTGGAGTAGGCAGACCATGAACACTGAAGCTTTCTTT.